The next 2 T cell receptor beta chains were all read from a single sample in a study of Ad26.COV2.S vaccination and SARS-CoV-2 variants. The data were produced by immunoSEQ multiplex PCR, yet TCRdb's version contains in-frame clones alone and is incomplete. The sample holds about 450,000 clones; 85% to 90% are singletons and the top ten take about 2.4%. As to treatment: roughly 18 received Ad26.COV2.S at low or high dose, single or two shots; 5 received placebo; per-sample allocation not given. Samples analyzed were those drawn on day 63 after the first vaccine or placebo injection. The sample was peripheral blood, taken in a trial of Ad26.COV2.S vaccine versus placebo. These TCRs come from a person between 18 and 65 years old who received the Ad26.COV2.S COVID-19 vaccine or a placebo.

The chain couples TRBV18 to TRBJ2-3; D call uncertain. With 6 bases removed from V and 4 bases from J, the gap between germline ends came to 5 bases. There are 11 residues in the CDR3. From germline, CDR1 is KGHSH and CDR2 LQKENI. DNA of the CDR3: TGTGCCAGCTCGGCGGCAGATACGCAGTATTTT. This encodes CASSAADTQYF.

The V and J genes are TRBV5-1 and TRBJ2-5, with D perhaps matching TRBD2 (7 bases). The CDR3 contains 15 residues. The ends were cut back, 0 bases at V and 3 bases at J, with 12 bases in the middle. The germline gives CDR1 SGHRS, CDR2 YFSETQ. The CDR3 loop is CASSLGGGLKETQYF. In DNA form, the CDR3 reads TGCGCCAGCAGCTTGGGCGGGGGCCTCAAAGAGACCCAGTACTTC.